This TCR beta chain was captured in a study of blood T cell repertoires in COVID-19. For the study at large: Samples representing acute and convalescent COVID-19 were sourced from the United States, Italy and Spain. T cells, B-cell-depleted T cells, or PBMCs provided the cDNA or gDNA that served as material.

The authors' processing: The authors estimated nucleated cell counts from reference gene primer amplification. The assay was immunoSEQ multiplex PCR, and TCRdb's table has in-frame clones only and misses some. D and trimming come from the DNA, and the V and J calls and clone size come from that table. Among a few hundred thousand clones listed, 70% to 90% were seen once. Germline trimming cut 4 bases from V and 6 bases from J; bases unmatched to any gene: 6. The CDR3 covers 14 residues. Germline V gene sequence: CDR1 SGHKS, CDR2 YYEKEE (reference sequence). The rearrangement joins TRBV5-5 to TRBJ2-1; 8 nucleotides align to TRBD2. The receptor was derived from a man under 40 who had recovered from COVID-19. Sequencing used PBMCs or T cells enriched from blood (not recorded which). CDR3 amino acids: CASSPGTSRNEQFF. The CDR3 DNA is TGTGCCAGCAGCCCGGGGACTAGTCGCAATGAGCAGTTCTTC.